This T cell receptor beta chain appears in the sequencing data of a study of CD8 T cells in ankylosing spondylitis (dated by TCRdb to the late 2010s). About the investigation overall: T cell receptor beta repertoires were profiled in healthy donors and ankylosing spondylitis patients so that disease-linked TCR variants could be found. The full study cohort was made up of 25 ankylosing spondylitis patients and 108 healthy donors. Peripheral blood was sampled, and synovial fluid was also collected from ankylosing spondylitis patients.

The CDR3 starts with the cysteine, ends with the phenylalanine, and has 15 residues. Only the CDR3 part of the read is kept: 45 bases, read in frame from the first base. A distance of 16 bases separates the germline ends of V and J, which lose 6 bases and 4 bases respectively. Reading the germline V gene gives CDR1 SGHVS and CDR2 FNYEAQ. This clonotype was detected ten times or more. The antigen this receptor binds is unknown. No per-base quality is available; no much larger clone lies one base away. The run used an Illumina HiSeq 2500. Quantitative 5'-RACE with molecular barcodes was used to prepare TCR beta libraries. Per the original workflow: A new computational method based on a probabilistic model of VDJ rearrangement was used to identify disease-linked TCR variants. In TCRdb, the public reads were trimmed at Q25 with fastp and aligned with MiXCR, with productive beta chains retained. Entries that share a CDR3 protein sequence are merged under the most common genes and DNA. For this entry, the V and J calls and clone size follow TCRdb and not the study's own pipeline. The table for this sample lists more than 650,000 distinct CDR3 sequences; approximately 12% of them were counted only once. Of the sample, approximately 0.51% is held by the ten largest clones.

The study at large found these results: Significant enrichment of the disease-linked clones was reported in matched synovial fluid samples from ankylosing spondylitis patients. Some TCR beta motif variants had previously been reported in synovial fluid and blood of reactive arthritis patients, which suggested common disease-initiation mechanisms. A TCR beta motif of 8 or 9 highly homologous amino acid variants appeared characteristic of blood from ankylosing spondylitis patients. A CD8+ phenotype was shown by the disease-linked clones, which were found at relatively low frequencies in peripheral blood.

Material: blood, either unsorted or a sorted T cell fraction (not recorded which). The chain is made from TRBV7-6 and TRBJ2-1; tentative D gene TRBD1, with 6 bases matching. The source of this sequence is a male donor with ankylosing spondylitis. The CDR3 reads as follows: CASSRVWTAYNEQFF. The sequence in DNA is TGTGCCAGCAGTCGCGTGTGGACAGCTTACAATGAGCAGTTCTTC. When the CDR3 is completed using the reference TRBV7-6 and TRBJ2-1 genes on either side, the full variable domain is GAGVSQSPRYKVTKRGQDVALRCDPISGHVSLYWYRQALGQGPEFLTYFNYEAQQDKSGLPNDRFSAERPEGSISTLTIQRTEQRDSAMYRCASSRVWTAYNEQFFGPGTRLTVL.